Shown below are 26 T cell receptor beta chains from a single sample sequenced in a study of radiotherapy plus CTLA-4 blockade in lung cancer. Sequencing used immunoSEQ multiplex PCR; TCRdb keeps in-frame clones, though not all of them. In the table there are 12,000 to 15,000 clones, 72% of which are singletons. Here the sequenced sample was peripheral blood, taken from a patient treated with radiotherapy plus ipilimumab. The receptors were sampled from a human donor with non-small cell lung cancer whose response to radiotherapy plus ipilimumab could not be evaluated.

This sequence joins TRBV7-2 and TRBJ1-2; 10 bases are shared with TRBD1. V was clipped by 1 base and J by 8 bases; unmatched bases: 1. The CDR3 is 13 residues long. Germline values: CDR1 SGHTA, CDR2 FQGNSA. The CDR3 spells CASSLETGGGYTF. In nucleotides, the CDR3 is TGTGCCAGCAGCTTAGAGACAGGGGGCGGCTACACCTTC.

CDR3 amino acids: CASSLGQGFTGYTF. CDR3 DNA sequence: TGTGCCAGCAGCTTGGGCCAGGGGTTCACGGGCTACACCTTC. This rearrangement joins TRBV5-4 to TRBJ1-2, with D tentatively TRBD1 (6 bases). Trimming stripped 0 bases from V and 8 bases from J, with 14 bases between. Germline CDR1 reads SGHNT; CDR2 reads YYREEE (reference sequence). The CDR3 has 14 residues.

V usage is TRBV2 and J usage is TRBJ2-1, with D possibly matching TRBD1 (6 bases). The CDR3 is made up of 14 amino acids. CDR1 SNHLY and CDR2 FYNNEI come from the germline V gene. The V and J ends lost 3 bases and 0 bases respectively, with 6 bases between them. CDR3 in DNA: TGTGCCAGCAGTGACAGGGGCTCCTACAATGAGCAGTTCTTC. Its protein is CASSDRGSYNEQFF. The full variable domain, with the rest looked up from reference TRBV2 and TRBJ2-1, is EPEVTQTPSHQVTQMGQEVILRCVPISNHLYFYWYRQILGQKVEFLVSFYNNEISEKSEIFDDQFSVERPDGSNFTLKIRSTKLEDSAMYFCASSDRGSYNEQFFGPGTRLTVL.

The chain has TRBV29-1 and TRBJ1-2; TRBD1 matches at 8 bases. Germline loops: CDR1 SQVTM, CDR2 ANQGSEA. The CDR3 covers 15 residues. V lost 5 bases to trimming and J lost 7 bases; unmatched junction nucleotides: 15. This CDR3 reads CSVTIPPTGAFGYTF. In DNA, the CDR3 is TGCAGCGTTACTATTCCTCCGACAGGGGCTTTTGGCTACACCTTC.

This rearrangement joins TRBV6-5 to TRBJ2-7; the match to TRBD1 covers 9 bases. The CDR3 spans 13 residues. With 7 bases clipped from V and 4 bases from J, the junction kept 5 bases outside the gene matches. Germline CDR1 MNHEY, CDR2 SVGAGI. This CDR3 is CASNHRGQYEQYF. The CDR3 region has the DNA TGTGCCAGCAACCACAGGGGGCAGTACGAGCAGTACTTC.

This clone was seen once. The rearrangement links TRBV28 to TRBJ1-4; D call uncertain. Germline V CDR1 and CDR2: MDHEN, SYDVKM. Deletions cut 7 bases from V and 5 bases from J, with 20 bases between. The CDR3 has 16 residues. The CDR3 nucleotides are TGTGCCAGCATTTCCGACCCGGGCCGAGGGAATGAAAAACTGTTTTTT. Residues: CASISDPGRGNEKLFF.

V usage is TRBV30 and J usage is TRBJ1-1; D perhaps matches TRBD1 (6 bases). The germline V and J ends were trimmed by 3 bases and 2 bases, with 10 bases remaining between them. The CDR3 contains 13 residues. Germline V CDR1 and CDR2: GTSNPN, SVGIG (reference sequence). CDR3: CAWSKDSNTEAFF. The CDR3 nucleotides read TGTGCCTGGAGCAAGGACAGTAACACTGAAGCTTTCTTT. Supplemented by reference TRBV30 and TRBJ1-1, the full variable domain reads SQTIHQWPATLVQPVGSPLSLECTVEGTSNPNLYWYRQAAGRGLQLLFYSVGIGQISSEVPQNLSASRPQDRQFILSSKKLLLSDSGFYLCAWSKDSNTEAFFGQGTRLTVV.

This chain uses TRBV19 with TRBJ1-1, with a tentative D call TRBD1 (5 bases). Trimming took off 4 bases at V and 0 bases at J, with 12 bases between the two ends. The CDR3 is made up of 15 amino acids. Per germline, CDR1 LNHDA and CDR2 SQIVND (reference sequence). The CDR3 loop reads CASSTGGALNTEAFF. The CDR3 bases are TGTGCCAGTAGTACCGGGGGAGCCTTGAACACTGAAGCTTTCTTT.

This clone has a single count. The chain employs TRBV2 and TRBJ2-3, with 12 positions matching TRBD1. J was trimmed by 5 bases and V by 7 bases; bases with no gene match: 4. Germline CDR1 reads SNHLY; CDR2 reads FYNNEI. This CDR3 contains 14 residues. In DNA form, the CDR3 reads TGTGCCAGCAAAAGGGACAGGGGGCTAGATACGCAGTATTTT. It specifies CASKRDRGLDTQYF.

There are a few counts of this clone. V is TRBV21-1 and J is TRBJ2-1; the tabulated D call, TRBD2, remains unverified against the DNA. TRBV21-1 is designated a pseudogene. This CDR3 has 18 amino acids. CDR3 in amino acids: CASSKENKLAGAYNEQFF. CDR3 coding DNA: TGTGCCAGCAGCAAAGAGAATAAGCTAGCGGGGGCTTACAATGAGCAGTTCTTC.

The rearrangement joins TRBV15 to TRBJ2-2; 11 bases align to TRBD1. Germline V gene data show CDR1 as LNHNV and CDR2 as YYDKDF (reference sequence). The V and J ends lost 8 bases and 4 bases, in that order; junction bases with no gene match: 0. The CDR3 runs to 13 residues. CDR3 protein: CATGTGGTGELFF. In DNA form, the CDR3 reads TGTGCCACCGGGACAGGGGGCACCGGGGAGCTGTTTTTT.

V gene TRBV7-9 combines with J gene TRBJ2-7; TRBD1 matches 7 bases. With 5 bases clipped from V and 3 bases from J, the junction kept 7 bases outside the gene matches. This CDR3 region has 14 residues. Germline V CDR1 and CDR2: SEHNR, FQNEAQ (reference sequence). Here the CDR3 DNA reads TGTGCCAGCAGCCCCCCGGCAGGGGGCTACGAGCAGTACTTC. This translates into CASSPPAGGYEQYF.

CDR3 in amino acids: CASRPGVNEQFF. Here the CDR3 DNA reads TGTGCCAGCAGACCGGGGGTCAATGAGCAGTTCTTC. This sequence joins TRBV27 and TRBJ2-1, with D possibly matching TRBD2 (6 bases). V was cut by 6 bases and J by 6 bases, with 9 bases left in between. This CDR3 has 12 amino acids. The germline V gene encodes CDR1 MNHEY and CDR2 SMNVEV (reference sequence).

The rearrangement links TRBV5-6 to TRBJ2-5, with 9 bases aligning to TRBD1. The germline V gene encodes CDR1 SGHDT and CDR2 YYEEEE. The V segment lost 3 bases and the J segment 6 bases; nucleotides outside the gene matches: 6. The CDR3 is made up of 14 amino acids. CDR3 coding DNA: TGTGCCAGCAGCTCGGGACAGGGAAAAAAGACCCAGTACTTC. It codes for CASSSGQGKKTQYF.

J is TRBJ2-2 and V is TRBV6-1; D possibly corresponds to TRBD2 (7 bases). CDR1 MNHNS and CDR2 SASEGT come from the germline V gene. Trimming left V 11 bases short and J 5 bases short, with 15 bases between. The CDR3 spans 13 residues. The CDR3 nucleotides are TGTGCCGGGGGGGCCAGGAAGACCGGGGAGCTGTTTTTT. Its protein is CAGGARKTGELFF.

The chain recombines TRBV28 with TRBJ2-7; 8 bases agree with TRBD1. The CDR3 totals 13 residues. CDR1 is MDHEN and CDR2 is SYDVKM in the germline V gene. Trimming at V came to 8 bases and at J to 3 bases, leaving 6 bases not matched to a gene. The CDR3 region has the DNA TGTGCCAGCGCACGGACAGGGCTCTACGAGCAGTACGTC. It specifies CASARTGLYEQYV.

The V and J genes are TRBV7-6 and TRBJ1-6, with 7 bases matching TRBD1. The CDR3 runs to 14 residues. Losses at the gene ends were 4 bases for V and 7 bases for J; bases not matched to a gene: 4. CDR1 and CDR2 (germline): SGHVS, FNYEAQ. CDR3 sequence reads: CASSSDRANSPLHF. CDR3 DNA: TGTGCCAGCAGCTCCGACAGGGCCAATTCACCCCTCCACTTT.

V gene TRBV11-2 combines with J gene TRBJ2-2; 10 bases fit TRBD1. This CDR3 is built from 16 residues. J was trimmed by 5 bases and V by 4 bases; bases with no gene match: 7. Germline lookup yields CDR1 SGHAT and CDR2 FQNNGV. The CDR3 region is CASSSTDRGLTGELFF. The CDR3 DNA sequence: TGTGCCAGCAGCTCAACGGACAGGGGGTTAACCGGGGAGCTGTTTTTT.

This clone was detected only once. The V and J genes are TRBV10-2 and TRBJ2-3, with 11 bases fitting TRBD2. This CDR3 has 17 amino acids. Germline loops: CDR1 WSHSY, CDR2 SAAADI. The V segment lost 0 bases and the J segment 5 bases; nucleotides outside the gene matches: 7. CDR3 sequence reads: CASSESTLAGGGDTQYF. The CDR3, as DNA: TGCGCCAGCAGTGAGTCTACCCTAGCGGGGGGAGGAGATACGCAGTATTTT.

This chain links TRBV30 with TRBJ1-6; maybe TRBD1 (6 bases). CDR1 is GTSNPN and CDR2 is SVGIG in the germline V gene (reference sequence). The CDR3 covers 13 residues. Trimming took 4 bases from V and 7 from J, leaving 11 bases between them. The CDR3 DNA is TGTGCCTGGACTGGGCAGGGGAATTCACCCCTCCACTTT. Its protein is CAWTGQGNSPLHF.

Comment on this clone: An end of the junction does not agree with germline; a read error may underlie this. The chain is built from TRBV7-7 and TRBJ2-3; 9 bases fit TRBD2. In germline, CDR1 is SSHAT, CDR2 FNYEAQ (reference sequence). There are 15 residues in the CDR3. CDR3 DNA sequence: TGTGCTAGCAGCCGGACTAGCGACGGCACAGATACGCAGTATTTT. This sequence encodes CASSRTSDGTDTQYF.

V and J are TRBV30 and TRBJ1-2; 10 bases align to TRBD1. The CDR3 is made up of 13 amino acids. Germline CDR1 is GTSNPN and CDR2 is SVGIG (reference sequence). The V gene end was trimmed by 6 bases and the J gene end by 4 bases; junction bases not matched to a gene: 5. The CDR3 here is CACEGQGIYGYTF. The DNA for the CDR3 is TGTGCCTGCGAGGGACAGGGGATCTATGGCTACACCTTC.

This rearrangement joins TRBV28 to TRBJ1-5; D is undetermined. The V gene lost 5 bases and the J gene lost 0 bases, with 14 bases spanning the gap. Germline values: CDR1 MDHEN, CDR2 SYDVKM. The CDR3 is 16 amino acids. The CDR3 coding sequence is TGTGCCAGCAGTACGAGCTCGCTGTTTAGCAATCAGCCCCAGCATTTT. Protein sequence: CASSTSSLFSNQPQHF.

J is TRBJ1-5 and V is TRBV19, with 7 bases identical to TRBD1. J gave up 2 bases and V 7 bases, and 14 bases lay outside the gene matches. The V gene's germline CDR1 is LNHDA and CDR2 SQIVND (reference sequence). This CDR3 region has 17 residues. CDR3 in DNA: TGTGCCAGTACCTCGTTCCAGGGGGAAAGTGGCAATCAGCCCCAGCATTTT. Amino acid sequence: CASTSFQGESGNQPQHF.

This rearrangement joins TRBV7-9 to TRBJ1-5, with D possibly being TRBD1 (5 bases). There are 16 residues in the CDR3. Between the trimmed V and J ends, which lost 3 bases and 0 bases, there was a span of 12 bases. The V gene's germline CDR1 is SEHNR and CDR2 FQNEAQ (reference sequence). The DNA of the CDR3 is TGTGCCAGCAGCTTCTACGACAGCGTTAGCAATCAGCCCCAGCATTTT. It encodes CASSFYDSVSNQPQHF.

The chain carries TRBV15 and TRBJ1-1, with a possible D match to TRBD1 (5 bases). Deletions cut 0 bases from V and 4 bases from J, with 15 bases between. This CDR3 is built from 16 residues. The V gene's germline CDR1 is LNHNV and CDR2 YYDKDF (reference sequence). As DNA, the CDR3 is TGTGCCACCAGCAGAGATTGGGCAGGGATCGGCACTGAAGCTTTCTTT. It specifies CATSRDWAGIGTEAFF.